This T cell receptor beta chain derives from a study of regulatory T cells in long-lasting Graves disease. Study-wide results and limits: In persistent patients, shared public clonotypes (around 2,500) outnumbered those in new patients (roughly 1,000).

Time point noted: persistent/refractory GD, antithyroid drugs over 5 years with positive TRAb. RNA from PBMCs was the source of the TCR library. Ten or more counts support this clonotype. Antigen specificity is unknown. Through Arm-PCR of CDR3 regions and iRepertoire HTBI primers, TCR beta libraries were built. MiXCR, run by TCRdb on the multiplex PCR reads, gives a single entry per CDR3 protein. Of about 340,000 distinct CDR3 sequences detected, around 20% appear once; the ten largest clones hold over 25%. Per the germline V gene, CDR1 is KGHSH and CDR2 is LQKENI. The CDR3 totals 13 residues. The V and J ends lost 3 bases and 5 bases respectively, with 7 bases between them.

This TCR was sampled from a female donor with Graves disease. The sequencing used peripheral blood mononuclear cells (PBMCs), collected when the disease was refractory, from a patient treated with antithyroid drugs. The chain carries TRBV18 and TRBJ1-4; D perhaps matches TRBD1 (5 bases). CDR3: CASSPGVNEKLFF. CDR3 DNA: TGTGCCAGCTCACCGGGGGTCAATGAAAAACTGTTTTTT.